The 20 T cell receptor beta chains presented below share a single source sample, sequenced in a study of shared clonotypes between healthy human individuals. Clones were sequenced by immunoSEQ multiplex PCR, and TCRdb holds only the in-frame ones, with some missing. The sample includes over 2 million clones, approximately 90% of them seen just once. Sequenced sample: naive CD4+ T cells from PBMCs. Stated subset: CD45RA+ positively selected. The receptors come from a man younger than 30 in good health. Some clones in this sample may be carry-over from other donors' samples.

This rearrangement joins TRBV7-2 to TRBJ2-7; D perhaps matches TRBD2 (5 bases). The CDR3 has 15 residues. Germline assignment: CDR1 SGHTA and CDR2 FQGNSA. Deletions cut 5 bases from V and 4 bases from J, with 18 bases between. CDR3 coding DNA: TGTGCCAGCAGCATGGAGGTTCTACCCGATTACGAGCAGTACTTC. This gives the protein CASSMEVLPDYEQYF.

The chain couples TRBV5-4 to TRBJ2-1; possibly TRBD1 or TRBD2 for D (5 bases each). The germline CDR1 and CDR2 sequences are SGHNT and YYREEE (reference sequence). Trimming pared 3 bases from V and 5 bases from J, leaving 9 bases between. The length of the CDR3 is 13 residues. The CDR3, as DNA: TGTGCCAGCAGCTCTTGGGACCACAATGAGCAGTTCTTC. This encodes CASSSWDHNEQFF. The whole variable domain, remainder taken from reference TRBV5-4 and TRBJ2-1, is ETGVTQSPTHLIKTRGQQVTLRCSSQSGHNTVSWYQQALGQGPQFIFQYYREEENGRGNFPPRFSGLQFPNYSSELNVNALELDDSALYLCASSSWDHNEQFFGPGTRLTVL.

The V call is TRBV7-6, the J call TRBJ2-1, with TRBD2 identical over 9 bases. The germline V gene has CDR1 SGHVS and CDR2 FNYEAQ. Trimming at V came to 1 base and at J to 8 bases, leaving 3 bases not matched to a gene. The CDR3 consists of 14 residues. For the CDR3, the DNA is TGTGCCAGCAGCTTAGGGGTAGCGGGAGATGAGCAGTTCTTC. This sequence encodes CASSLGVAGDEQFF.

This chain links TRBV7-6 with TRBJ2-2; possibly TRBD2 for D (5 bases). The germline V gene encodes CDR1 SGHVS and CDR2 FNYEAQ. V was pared by 4 bases and J by 4 bases, with 19 bases between. The CDR3 loop spans 17 amino acids. The CDR3 DNA reads TGTGCCAGCAGCTCCGTCCTAGTGCGAGGGTCCACCGGGGAGCTGTTTTTT. As protein: CASSSVLVRGSTGELFF.

CDR3 coding DNA: TGTGCCAGCAGCCGAAGTGGGCAGGGGAACTATGGCTACACCTTC. It translates to CASSRSGQGNYGYTF. The chain is built from TRBV6-5 and TRBJ1-2; tentative D call: TRBD1 (6 bases). The V gene's germline CDR1 is MNHEY and CDR2 SVGAGI. Trimming shortened V by 6 bases and J by 2 bases, and 16 bases separated the two germline ends. CDR3 length: 15 amino acids.

V gene TRBV2 combines with J gene TRBJ2-7; no definite D call. The CDR3 runs 14 residues. Germline V CDR1 and CDR2: SNHLY, FYNNEI. Trimming shortened V by 5 bases and J by 2 bases, and 13 bases separated the two germline ends. The CDR3 sequence is CASSPDLTPYEQYF. CDR3 nucleotides: TGTGCCAGCAGTCCCGACTTAACCCCCTACGAGCAGTACTTC. The whole variable domain, remainder taken from reference TRBV2 and TRBJ2-7, is EPEVTQTPSHQVTQMGQEVILRCVPISNHLYFYWYRQILGQKVEFLVSFYNNEISEKSEIFDDQFSVERPDGSNFTLKIRSTKLEDSAMYFCASSPDLTPYEQYFGPGTRLTVT.

The rearrangement links TRBV19 to TRBJ2-5; D possibly corresponds to TRBD1 (5 bases). The germline gives CDR1 LNHDA, CDR2 SQIVND (reference sequence). Trimming pared 10 bases from V and 1 base from J, leaving 13 bases between. This CDR3 has 13 residues. The CDR3 DNA sequence: TGTGCCACCCGGCGGACATTCCAAGAGACCCAGTACTTC. It yields the protein CATRRTFQETQYF.

This sequence joins TRBV15 and TRBJ2-5; D remains ambiguous. Deletions cut 0 bases from V and 2 bases from J, with 7 bases between. In germline, CDR1 is LNHNV, CDR2 YYDKDF (reference sequence). CDR3 length: 14 residues. The DNA for the CDR3 is TGTGCCACCAGCAGAGATATGGAACAAGAGACCCAGTACTTC. As protein: CATSRDMEQETQYF.

The chain is built from TRBV2 and TRBJ2-3; no definite D call. Germline loops: CDR1 SNHLY, CDR2 FYNNEI. Deletions cut 4 bases from V and 6 bases from J, with 11 bases between. The CDR3 sequence is 13 residues long. The CDR3 nucleotides are TGTGCCAGCAGTGGTGAGGTGCGGGATACGCAGTATTTT. It is translated as CASSGEVRDTQYF.

The chain employs TRBV6-1 and TRBJ2-5, with D possibly matching TRBD1 (6 bases). The V end was cut by 2 bases, the J end by 1 base, with 11 bases between. This CDR3 has 15 residues. The germline V gene has CDR1 MNHNS and CDR2 SASEGT. CDR3: CASSELGGTQETQYF. The CDR3 DNA follows: TGTGCCAGCAGTGAATTAGGGGGAACCCAAGAGACCCAGTACTTC.

Only one count was recorded for this clone. The genes are TRBV27 and TRBJ1-5; D gene uncertain. CDR3 length: 14 residues. Germline assignment: CDR1 MNHEY and CDR2 SMNVEV (reference sequence). V was cut by 0 bases and J by 5 bases, with 8 bases left in between. The DNA of the CDR3 is TGTGCCAGCAGTTTATCCGGTACCTATCAGCCCCAGCATTTT. This gives the protein CASSLSGTYQPQHF.

CDR3 in DNA: TGTGCCAGCAGTTCACCCGGGACTAGCGGGACCTCCTACGAGCAGTACTTC. Residues: CASSSPGTSGTSYEQYF. The gene calls are TRBV28 and TRBJ2-7; TRBD2 matches at 13 bases. This CDR3 comprises 17 residues. With 4 bases clipped from V and 0 bases from J, the junction kept 6 bases outside the gene matches. Germline CDR1 is MDHEN and CDR2 is SYDVKM. The full variable domain, completed using reference TRBV28 and TRBJ2-7, is DVKVTQSSRYLVKRTGEKVFLECVQDMDHENMFWYRQDPGLGLRLIYFSYDVKMKEKGDIPEGYSVSREKKERFSLILESASTNQTSMYLCASSSPGTSGTSYEQYFGPGTRLTVT.

The chain uses TRBV10-3 and TRBJ2-4; D assignment may be TRBD1 or TRBD2 (5 bases each). The CDR3 runs to 14 residues. V dropped 8 bases and J dropped 7 bases, with 18 bases sitting between them. Germline V gives CDR1 ENHRY, CDR2 SYGVKD. The CDR3 DNA reads as TGTGCCATCGGAGGACAAGGGTCGGGCAACATTCAGTACTTC. Translated, it gives CAIGGQGSGNIQYF.

The rearrangement links TRBV7-9 to TRBJ2-1; 7 bases are shared with TRBD2. Germline CDR1 and CDR2: SEHNR and FQNEAQ (reference sequence). The CDR3 has 16 amino acids. The trim removed 5 bases at V and 4 bases at J, leaving 11 bases unmatched. For the CDR3, the DNA is TGTGCCAGCAGCCCCCTTGGGGGAGGGCCGTACAATGAGCAGTTCTTC. Encoded protein: CASSPLGGGPYNEQFF.

The V call is TRBV15, the J call TRBJ2-1; 11 positions match TRBD2. The CDR3 is 20 amino acids. V lost 1 base and J lost 0; bases outside the gene matches: 11. Germline CDR1 is LNHNV and CDR2 is YYDKDF (reference sequence). The CDR3 region has the DNA TGTGCCACCAGCAGAGCTAGGACTAGCGGGTGGTCCAGCTCCTACAATGAGCAGTTCTTC. This gives the protein CATSRARTSGWSSSYNEQFF.

The V call is TRBV5-5, the J call TRBJ1-2; possibly TRBD1 for D (6 bases). The germline gives CDR1 SGHKS, CDR2 YYEKEE (reference sequence). V was clipped by 4 bases and J by 3 bases, with 13 bases between them. The CDR3 covers 14 residues. Written as DNA, the CDR3 is TGTGCCAGCAGCCTCGGACAGACTTACTATGGCTACACCTTC. Amino acid sequence: CASSLGQTYYGYTF.

V and J are TRBV29-1 and TRBJ2-3, with D possibly matching TRBD2 (6 bases). The V end was cut by 7 bases, the J end by 4 bases, with 12 bases between. Germline V gene data show CDR1 as SQVTM and CDR2 as ANQGSEA. The CDR3 runs to 12 residues. The CDR3 is CSGLAGSDTQYF. The CDR3, as DNA: TGCAGCGGGCTTGCGGGATCAGATACGCAGTATTTT.

The chain combines TRBV12-5 with TRBJ2-5; tentatively, D is TRBD2 (6 bases). V was trimmed by 4 bases and J by 7 bases, leaving 13 bases between them. CDR1 and CDR2 (germline): LGHNT, FRNRAP. This CDR3 contains 13 residues. CDR3 nucleotides: TGTGCTAGTGGTTCCCCGGGGACTCCGACCCAGTACTTC. Translation: CASGSPGTPTQYF.

The chain recombines TRBV30 with TRBJ2-7; 12 bases agree with TRBD2. The germline V gene encodes CDR1 GTSNPN and CDR2 SVGIG (reference sequence). After removal of 7 bases from V and 0 bases from J, the junction contained 13 bases not matched to a gene. The CDR3 length is 17 residues. The CDR3 loop is CASRGGRTSGASYEQYF. The CDR3 bases are TGTGCCTCTAGGGGAGGTCGGACTAGCGGGGCCTCCTACGAGCAGTACTTC.

This clone turned up a few times. The chain has TRBV2 and TRBJ1-3; unclear D gene. Trimming cost V 4 bases and J 0 bases, with 10 bases left between them. Per the germline V gene, CDR1 is SNHLY and CDR2 is FYNNEI. The CDR3 has 15 amino acids. CDR3 sequence reads: CASSVSGLSGNTIYF. The CDR3 nucleotides read TGTGCCAGCAGTGTGTCGGGCCTCTCTGGAAACACCATATATTTT.